The 9 T cell receptor beta chains listed next were all sequenced from one sample in a study of blood T cells in healthy people across ages. A second PCR of 7 to 11 cycles used a sample-barcoded 5' primer and a J-beta primer mix. TCRdb re-analysed the 5' RACE reads in MiXCR, keeping a single row per CDR3 protein. The table records some 1.7 million distinct CDR3 sequences, roughly 27% of them present only once. The specimen was blood. These receptors all stem from a woman in her twenties or thirties in good health.

The V and J genes are TRBV9 and TRBJ2-1, with TRBD2 identical over 12 bases. CDR3 length equals 14 residues. V was clipped by 9 bases and J by 9 bases; unmatched bases: 10. Per the germline V gene, CDR1 is SGDLS and CDR2 is YYNGEE. CDR3 DNA: TGTGCCACGAACCTAGCGGGGGGGCCCGGTGAGCAGTTCTTC. The encoded protein is CATNLAGGPGEQFF. Using reference TRBV9 and TRBJ2-1 for the parts outside the CDR3, the full variable domain is DSGVTQTPKHLITATGQRVTLRCSPRSGDLSVYWYQQSLDQGLQFLIQYYNGEERAKGNILERFSAQQFPDLHSELNLSSLELGDSALYFCATNLAGGPGEQFFGPGTRLTVL.

This chain connects TRBV7-2 to TRBJ2-3; D is uncertain. With 2 bases removed from V and 2 bases from J, the gap between germline ends came to 11 bases. The length of the CDR3 is 15 residues. Germline V gene data show CDR1 as SGHTA and CDR2 as FQGNSA. Here the CDR3 DNA reads TGTGCCAGCAGCTTATCTGCGCATTTCACAGATACGCAGTATTTT. Residues: CASSLSAHFTDTQYF.

The V and J genes are TRBV11-2 and TRBJ2-3; perhaps TRBD1 as D (6 bases). Germline V lookup: CDR1 SGHAT, CDR2 FQNNGV. CDR3 length: 15 residues. Trimming took 1 base from V and 5 from J, leaving 13 bases between them. In DNA form, the CDR3 reads TGTGCCAGCAGCTTAGTTGGGGGCGCAGAAGATACGCAGTATTTT. Amino acid sequence: CASSLVGGAEDTQYF.

The chain uses TRBV12-5 and TRBJ2-3; D gene ambiguous. The V gene lost 5 bases and the J gene lost 3 bases, with 6 bases spanning the gap. The germline CDR1 and CDR2 sequences are LGHNT and FRNRAP. The CDR3 length is 12 residues. CDR3 in amino acids: CASGPGTDTQYF. The DNA for the CDR3 is TGTGCTAGTGGTCCTGGGACAGATACGCAGTATTTT.

This clonotype was detected ten times or more. The CDR3: CSARDRGERDTQYF. Here the CDR3 DNA reads TGCAGTGCTAGAGATCGAGGAGAGAGAGATACGCAGTATTTT. The chain recombines TRBV20-1 with TRBJ2-3; D remains unclear. The CDR3 has 14 residues. V dropped 0 bases and J dropped 5 bases, with 12 bases sitting between them. From germline, CDR1 is DFQATT and CDR2 SNEGSKA (reference sequence).

To note about this clonotype: One end of the junction varies from germline; a read error may be responsible. The chain is built from TRBV20-1 and TRBJ2-5, with D unresolved. CDR1 is DFQATT, CDR2 SNEGSKA, per germline (reference sequence). This CDR3 contains 14 residues. CDR3 residues: CSAGDTRLSETQYF. CDR3 DNA: TGCAGTGCTGGAGATACGCGACTCTCAGAGACCCAGTACTTC.

This clonotype was seen many times. Written as DNA, the CDR3 is TGCGCCAGCAGCCAAGAGTTTGGCGAGAGCTACGAGCAGTACTTC. Residues: CASSQEFGESYEQYF. The chain combines TRBV4-3 with TRBJ2-7; D unresolved. This CDR3 spans 15 amino acids. Germline V gene sequence: CDR1 LGHNA, CDR2 YSLEER. The ends were cut back, 0 bases at V and 3 bases at J, with 12 bases in the middle.

This clonotype was seen a few times. The chain joins TRBV13 to TRBJ2-5; D remains unclear. Germline CDR1 reads PRHDT; CDR2 reads FYEKMQ (reference sequence). The V end lost 5 bases, the J end lost 11 bases, and 18 bases lay between the germline ends. This CDR3 comprises 13 residues. In DNA form, the CDR3 reads TGTGCCAGCAGCCCCGAGCGCGGAAAGGAGCAGTACTTC. It yields the protein CASSPERGKEQYF. Looking up the rest from reference TRBV13 and TRBJ2-5 gives the full variable domain: AAGVIQSPRHLIKEKRETATLKCYPIPRHDTVYWYQQGPGQDPQFLISFYEKMQSDKGSIPDRFSAQQFSDYHSELNMSSLELGDSALYFCASSPERGKEQYFGPGTRLLVL.

On this clonotype: This may be a read error: a much more frequent sequence differs by one nucleotide. CDR3 coding DNA: TGTGCCAGCAGTTTATCGGGGGGAGGCAATCAGCTCCAGCATTTT. Its protein product is CASSLSGGGNQLQHF. The chain joins TRBV12-3 or TRBV12-4 to TRBJ1-5; a weak D match, TRBD1 (5 bases). The CDR3 runs 15 residues.